These T cell receptor beta chains were read from a single sample in a study of blood T cell repertoires in COVID-19. Assay used: immunoSEQ multiplex PCR; TCRdb lists only in-frame clones, some missing. The data show about 140,000 clones, 79% seen once. The specimen was peripheral blood. The receptors come from a man aged 55 to 70 with acute or convalescent COVID-19. Both conserved end residues are part of each CDR3. A D gene is named only where the DNA matches it firmly. Clone size, where shown, is once, few, many, or a class for clones that have expanded.

TRBD1	.	TRBV19	TRBJ1-2	CASSEGTGKVVRGSYGYTF	TGTGCCAGTAGTGAAGGGACAGGGAAAGTGGTGAGGGGAAGCTATGGCTACACCTTC
.	.	TRBV5-1	TRBJ1-2	CASSGSDRGAGYTF	TGCGCCAGCAGCGGATCGGACCGGGGGGCTGGCTACACCTTC
.	.	TRBV4-2	TRBJ2-2	CASSLESTGELFF	TGTGCCAGCAGCCTAGAGAGCACCGGGGAGCTGTTTTTT
TRBD2	.	TRBV25-1	TRBJ2-1	CASGRAYNEQFF	TGTGCCAGCGGGAGGGCATACAATGAGCAGTTCTTC
.	.	TRBV28	TRBJ2-7	CASIGGERSEQYF	TGTGCCAGCATCGGAGGGGAGAGGAGCGAGCAGTACTTC
TRBD1	.	TRBV7-9	TRBJ1-6	CASSSPTGGNNSPLHF	TGTGCCAGCAGCTCGCCGACAGGGGGCAATAATTCACCCCTCCACTTT
.	.	TRBV5-1	TRBJ1-4	CASSVTGPTNEKLFF	TGCGCCAGCAGCGTTACAGGGCCAACTAATGAAAAACTGTTTTTT
.	.	TRBV4-3	TRBJ2-3	CASSRDLPDTQYF	TGCGCCAGCAGCCGGGACTTACCAGATACGCAGTATTTT
TRBD1	few	TRBV4-3	TRBJ1-6	CASSLTGARSPLHF	TGCGCCAGCAGCCTTACAGGGGCTCGGTCACCCCTCCACTTT
TRBD1	.	TRBV28	TRBJ1-2	CANSDRNGYTF	TGTGCCAACTCGGACAGGAATGGCTACACCTTC